The entry below describes one TCR beta chain. Antigen specificity is unknown. Libraries were prepared by immunoSEQ multiplex PCR; TCRdb keeps only in-frame clonotypes and omits some of them. The sample carries about 25,000 clones, 25% to 30% recorded once. These data belong to a study of neoadjuvant anti-PD-1 for oral cavity cancer. Whole-study findings and limits: Larger post-treatment preexisting tumor clones tracked with greater tumor shrinkage. Higher pretreatment blood Treg/Th17 ratios correlated with higher pretreatment blood and lower post-treatment tumor TCRbeta clonality.

The CDR3 consists of 13 residues. Germline CDR1 and CDR2: SGHAT and FQNNGV. The V end was cut by 0 bases, the J end by 3 bases, with 3 bases between. Time point given: after neoadjuvant nivolumab, at surgical resection. Cohort: HPV-negative, locally advanced oral cavity squamous cell carcinoma patients. The rearrangement joins TRBV11-2 to TRBJ1-5; unclear D gene. The sequence came from a person aged 35-80 years with oral cavity squamous cell carcinoma. The source was tumor tissue, collected after nivolumab (anti-PD-1) treatment. CDR3 nucleotides: TGTGCCAGCAGCTTAGAGGTCAATCAGCCCCAGCATTTT. It encodes CASSLEVNQPQHF.